Listed here are 30 T cell receptor beta chains from one sample, sequenced in a study of shared clonotypes between healthy human individuals. TCRdb keeps only in-frame clones here, not all; method: immunoSEQ multiplex PCR. This sample has under 300,000 clones, with over 50% found just once. The specimen was memory CD4+ T cells sorted from blood. Subset meaning: CD45RA-negative fraction. The receptors come from a man younger than 45 in good health.

This clone was observed a single time. This sequence joins TRBV7-2 and TRBJ1-2; D is undetermined. The CDR3 contains 15 residues. Germline CDR1 reads SGHTA; CDR2 reads FQGNSA. The ends were cut back, 1 base at V and 0 bases at J, with 9 bases in the middle. The CDR3 DNA sequence: TGTGCCAGCAGCTTAGATCGAGCGACTAACTATGGCTACACCTTC. It yields the protein CASSLDRATNYGYTF.

The genes are TRBV6-5 and TRBJ1-2, with a possible D match to TRBD1 (5 bases). The CDR3 loop spans 12 amino acids. Per germline, CDR1 MNHEY and CDR2 SVGAGI. V was trimmed by 7 bases and J by 5 bases, leaving 11 bases between them. CDR3 sequence reads: CASTNGAYGYTF. For the CDR3, the DNA is TGTGCCAGCACCAATGGGGCGTATGGCTACACCTTC.

This chain uses TRBV5-1 with TRBJ2-1; D not resolved. The CDR3 has 16 residues. CDR1 and CDR2 from the germline V gene are SGHRS and YFSETQ. Trimming shortened V by 4 bases and J by 0 bases, and 14 bases separated the two germline ends. CDR3 nucleotide sequence: TGCGCCAGCAGCGGTGGAGTGCCTAGCTCCTACAATGAGCAGTTCTTC. It is translated as CASSGGVPSSYNEQFF.

CDR3 in amino acids: CASSLWETSTDTQYF. Here the CDR3 DNA reads TGTGCCAGCAGTTTATGGGAGACTAGCACAGATACGCAGTATTTT. J is TRBJ2-3 and V is TRBV27; TRBD2 is a possible D gene (5 bases). Per germline, CDR1 MNHEY and CDR2 SMNVEV (reference sequence). This CDR3 has 15 amino acids. Trimming stripped 1 base from V and 0 bases from J, with 8 bases between.

This clone was counted between two and nine times. The rearrangement uses TRBV10-3 and TRBJ2-2, with D possibly matching TRBD2 (6 bases). This CDR3 contains 15 residues. Trimming stripped 6 bases from V and 4 bases from J, with 15 bases between. CDR1 ENHRY and CDR2 SYGVKD come from the germline V gene. The chain's CDR3 is CAIRAGTGSTGELFF. The CDR3 bases are TGTGCCATCAGGGCCGGGACCGGGAGCACCGGGGAGCTGTTTTTT.

This clone was detected only a few times. The same CDR3 arises from other DNA sequences in this sample as well. The chain couples TRBV29-1 to TRBJ2-6; D ambiguous. CDR3 length equals 12 residues. V lost 6 bases and J 0 bases, leaving 3 bases between the germline ends. In germline, CDR1 is SQVTM, CDR2 ANQGSEA. CDR3 region: CSVDSGANVLTF. DNA of the CDR3: TGCAGCGTAGACTCTGGGGCCAACGTCCTGACTTTC.

Comments on this clone: The identical CDR3 is also encoded by other nucleotide sequences in the sample. The CDR3 DNA reads as TGTGCCAGCAGCATTCAGGGGGGGCGGCCCTTCGACGAGCAGTACTTC. This encodes CASSIQGGRPFDEQYF. This rearrangement joins TRBV7-2 to TRBJ2-7; D could derive from TRBD1 or TRBD2 (7 bases each). The ends were cut back, 5 bases at V and 5 bases at J, with 22 bases in the middle. The CDR3 has 16 residues. Per the germline V gene, CDR1 is SGHTA and CDR2 is FQGNSA.

V usage is TRBV15 and J usage is TRBJ2-3; TRBD2 aligns across 9 bases. J gave up 2 bases and V 3 bases, and 9 bases lay outside the gene matches. CDR3 length: 17 amino acids. Germline lookup yields CDR1 LNHNV and CDR2 YYDKDF (reference sequence). Here the CDR3 DNA reads TGTGCCACCAGCAGGGGACGACTAGCGGAGATCACAGATACGCAGTATTTT. This gives the protein CATSRGRLAEITDTQYF.

This chain connects TRBV7-8 to TRBJ2-5; maybe TRBD2 (5 bases). Germline-derived CDR1 and CDR2 are SGHVS and FQNEAQ. V dropped 5 bases and J dropped 0 bases, with 10 bases sitting between them. This CDR3 has 14 amino acids. The CDR3 coding sequence is TGTGCCAGCAGCCTATACGGGAACCAAGAGACCCAGTACTTC. It is translated as CASSLYGNQETQYF.

This clone has a single count. This rearrangement joins TRBV7-6 to TRBJ2-3; D gene uncertain. The CDR3 length is 12 residues. Germline CDR1 and CDR2: SGHVS and FNYEAQ. Trimming left V 1 base short and J 5 bases short, with 4 bases between. The CDR3 here is CASSLVGDTQYF. The CDR3 bases are TGTGCCAGCAGCTTAGTGGGAGATACGCAGTATTTT.

This clone showed up just a few times. V and J are TRBV19 and TRBJ1-5, with TRBD1 matching 12 bases. The CDR3 covers 15 residues. The trim removed 4 bases at V and 6 bases at J, leaving 4 bases unmatched. Germline values: CDR1 LNHDA, CDR2 SQIVND (reference sequence). The CDR3 here is CASSKGQGAAQPQHF. The CDR3 DNA reads TGTGCCAGTAGTAAGGGACAGGGGGCGGCTCAGCCCCAGCATTTT. The variable domain in full, completed from reference TRBV19 and TRBJ1-5, reads DGGITQSPKYLFRKEGQNVTLSCEQNLNHDAMYWYRQDPGQGLRLIYYSQIVNDFQKGDIAEGYSVSREKKESFPLTVTSAQKNPTAFYLCASSKGQGAAQPQHFGDGTRLSIL.

This clone was seen a handful of times. This sequence joins TRBV28 and TRBJ2-7; D unresolved. The CDR3 totals 14 residues. Per the germline V gene, CDR1 is MDHEN and CDR2 is SYDVKM. Trimming stripped 3 bases from V and 3 bases from J, with 12 bases between. The CDR3, as DNA: TGTGCCAGCAGTTTTCCCGGGCCCCACTACGAGCAGTACTTC. Amino acid sequence: CASSFPGPHYEQYF.

There are a few counts of this clone. The chain joins TRBV29-1 to TRBJ2-1, with 10 bases that match TRBD2. The V gene end was trimmed by 6 bases and the J gene end by 9 bases; junction bases not matched to a gene: 8. Germline V CDR1 and CDR2: SQVTM, ANQGSEA. The CDR3 covers 13 residues. CDR3 sequence (DNA): TGCAGCGTATCTAGCGGGAGTTTCGGTGAGCAGTTCTTC. Translating gives CSVSSGSFGEQFF.

This clone was counted only a few times. The CDR3 is CASSAFLAGEETQYF. The CDR3, as DNA: TGTGCCAGCAGTGCCTTTTTAGCGGGAGAAGAGACCCAGTACTTC. The chain carries TRBV25-1 and TRBJ2-5; 9 nucleotides agree with TRBD2. The CDR3 has 15 residues. Trimming took 4 bases from V and 3 from J; bases not matched to a gene: 6. Germline CDR1 is MGHDK and CDR2 is SYGVNS. The full variable domain, in which reference TRBV25-1 and TRBJ2-5 provide the parts outside the CDR3, is EADIYQTPRYLVIGTGKKITLECSQTMGHDKMYWYQQDPGMELHLIHYSYGVNSTEKGDLSSESTVSRIRTEHFPLTLESARPSHTSQYLCASSAFLAGEETQYFGPGTRLLVL.

The chain uses TRBV2 and TRBJ2-7, with 12 bases identical to TRBD2. Germline CDR1 and CDR2: SNHLY and FYNNEI. CDR3 size: 13 residues. Trimming removed 4 bases from V and 7 bases from J; junction bases left unmatched: 2. The CDR3 sequence is CASSVLAGGEQYF. CDR3 DNA sequence: TGTGCCAGCAGTGTTCTAGCGGGAGGGGAGCAGTACTTC. The variable domain in full, with the rest retrieved from reference TRBV2 and TRBJ2-7, is EPEVTQTPSHQVTQMGQEVILRCVPISNHLYFYWYRQILGQKVEFLVSFYNNEISEKSEIFDDQFSVERPDGSNFTLKIRSTKLEDSAMYFCASSVLAGGEQYFGPGTRLTVT.

V is TRBV5-1 and J is TRBJ2-3; D may be TRBD2 (6 bases). CDR3 length: 15 amino acids. V was clipped by 4 bases and J by 0 bases, with 12 bases between them. Germline-derived CDR1 and CDR2 are SGHRS and YFSETQ. CDR3 in DNA: TGCGCCAGCAGCGTAGGGACTCCCAGCACAGATACGCAGTATTTT. Protein: CASSVGTPSTDTQYF.

The V gene is TRBV7-6, the J gene TRBJ2-5, with D unclear. The CDR3 contains 13 residues. Germline CDR1 reads SGHVS; CDR2 reads FNYEAQ. Trimming took 1 base from V and 3 from J, leaving 6 bases between them. The CDR3: CASSLDVEETQYF. CDR3 DNA: TGTGCCAGCAGCTTAGATGTGGAAGAGACCCAGTACTTC.

The V gene is TRBV7-3, the J gene TRBJ2-1, with TRBD1 as a possible D gene (6 bases). CDR3 length: 15 residues. The germline V gene encodes CDR1 SGHTA and CDR2 FQGTGA. Trimming shortened V by 5 bases and J by 5 bases, and 16 bases separated the two germline ends. DNA for the CDR3: TGTGCCAGCAGCCCCCAGGCAGGGGTCCACAATGAGCAGTTCTTC. This codes for CASSPQAGVHNEQFF.

The chain couples TRBV10-3 to TRBJ2-7, with D possibly called TRBD1 or TRBD2 (5 bases each). V dropped 5 bases and J dropped 6 bases, with 11 bases sitting between them. The germline V gene encodes CDR1 ENHRY and CDR2 SYGVKD. This CDR3 spans 12 amino acids. CDR3 sequence (DNA): TGTGCCATCAGTCCCAGAGGGGCCGAGCAGTACTTC. It encodes CAISPRGAEQYF.

The rearrangement links TRBV11-3 to TRBJ2-3; TRBD2 agrees at 12 bases. Germline values: CDR1 SGHNT, CDR2 YENEEA. V gave up 4 bases and J gave up 6 bases; unmatched junction bases: 5. The CDR3 is 15 residues long. The CDR3: CASSSKGLAGDTQYF. The CDR3 region has the DNA TGTGCCAGCAGCTCAAAAGGACTAGCGGGGGATACGCAGTATTTT.

Only a few counts were recorded for this clone. V and J are TRBV28 and TRBJ1-2; 7 bases are shared with TRBD1. Germline V gene sequence: CDR1 MDHEN, CDR2 SYDVKM. V shed 8 bases and J 7 bases; nucleotides not matched to a gene: 7. CDR3 length: 12 residues. The CDR3 DNA reads as TGTGCCAGCGGGACAGCCTCTCTTGGCTACACCTTC. This sequence encodes CASGTASLGYTF.

This sequence joins TRBV5-1 and TRBJ2-2, with 14 bases matching TRBD2. Trimming removed 5 bases from V and 7 bases from J; junction bases left unmatched: 10. The V gene's germline CDR1 is SGHRS and CDR2 YFSETQ. This CDR3 comprises 17 residues. Here the CDR3 reads CASRLGLAGGPNGELFF. Written as DNA, the CDR3 is TGCGCCAGCAGACTCGGACTAGCGGGAGGTCCCAACGGGGAGCTGTTTTTT.

The table lists this clone with a few counts. The genes are TRBV6-6 and TRBJ1-5; no firm D call. V was trimmed by 2 bases and J by 7 bases, leaving 9 bases between them. This CDR3 is 13 amino acids long. CDR1 is MNHNY, CDR2 SVGAGI, per germline (reference sequence). The CDR3 sequence is CASSYADGQPQHF. CDR3 sequence (DNA): TGTGCCAGCAGTTACGCCGATGGGCAGCCCCAGCATTTT.

The chain carries TRBV18 and TRBJ1-2, with D unclear. The V end was cut by 3 bases, the J end by 4 bases, with 15 bases between. This CDR3 spans 15 amino acids. The germline V gene has CDR1 KGHSH and CDR2 LQKENI. CDR3 protein: CASSPSSDFRYGYTF. For the CDR3, the DNA is TGTGCCAGCTCACCTTCGAGTGATTTCCGCTATGGCTACACCTTC.

CDR3 in DNA: TGTGCCACCTACTGGGACTACGGCTACGAGCAGTACTTC. Translating gives CATYWDYGYEQYF. The chain combines TRBV10-3 with TRBJ2-7, with TRBD2 identical over 7 bases. From germline, CDR1 is ENHRY and CDR2 SYGVKD. V gave up 10 bases and J gave up 3 bases; unmatched junction bases: 9. The CDR3 totals 13 residues.

The rearrangement uses TRBV18 and TRBJ1-2, with 8 bases identical to TRBD1. CDR1 KGHSH and CDR2 LQKENI come from the germline V gene. J lost 2 bases, V lost 3 bases, and 2 bases had no gene match. The CDR3 length is 14 residues. The CDR3 spells CASSPTGVNYGYTF. The CDR3 DNA sequence: TGTGCCAGCTCACCGACAGGGGTCAACTATGGCTACACCTTC.

The chain carries TRBV11-2 and TRBJ2-5; the D gene is possibly TRBD1 (5 bases). Per germline, CDR1 SGHAT and CDR2 FQNNGV. Deletions cut 1 base from V and 3 bases from J, with 12 bases between. CDR3 length: 15 amino acids. CDR3 sequence reads: CASSLGVLGEETQYF. The CDR3, as DNA: TGTGCCAGCAGCTTAGGAGTTTTAGGGGAAGAGACCCAGTACTTC. The full variable domain, in which reference TRBV11-2 and TRBJ2-5 provide the parts outside the CDR3, is EAGVAQSPRYKIIEKRQSVAFWCNPISGHATLYWYQQILGQGPKLLIQFQNNGVVDDSQLPKDRFSAERLKGVDSTLKIQPAKLEDSAVYLCASSLGVLGEETQYFGPGTRLLVL.

This clone was seen a single time. The chain links TRBV6-5 to TRBJ2-5; possibly TRBD1 for D (5 bases). The CDR3 length is 13 residues. Germline lookup yields CDR1 MNHEY and CDR2 SVGAGI. V lost 2 bases and J lost 8, with 12 bases in between. The CDR3 loop is CASSYGVRATQYF. The CDR3 DNA reads as TGTGCCAGCAGTTACGGCGTCAGGGCAACCCAGTACTTC.

This clone was found a few times. This chain uses TRBV27 with TRBJ2-7; the D is unclear. Germline CDR1 and CDR2: MNHEY and SMNVEV (reference sequence). The CDR3 consists of 13 residues. V was shortened by 3 bases and J by 3 bases, with 9 bases between the two germline ends. This CDR3 reads CASSFSPLYEQYF. The CDR3 nucleotides read TGTGCCAGCAGTTTCTCGCCCCTCTACGAGCAGTACTTC.

The sample holds many counts of this clone. CDR3 region: CASSLGGIPYGYTF. The CDR3, as DNA: TGTGCCAGCAGTTTGGGAGGGATTCCCTATGGCTACACCTTC. The rearrangement links TRBV6-5 to TRBJ1-2; D gene ambiguous. Trimming took 4 bases from V and 4 from J, leaving 13 bases between them. The CDR3 spans 14 residues. Germline V gene data show CDR1 as MNHEY and CDR2 as SVGAGI.